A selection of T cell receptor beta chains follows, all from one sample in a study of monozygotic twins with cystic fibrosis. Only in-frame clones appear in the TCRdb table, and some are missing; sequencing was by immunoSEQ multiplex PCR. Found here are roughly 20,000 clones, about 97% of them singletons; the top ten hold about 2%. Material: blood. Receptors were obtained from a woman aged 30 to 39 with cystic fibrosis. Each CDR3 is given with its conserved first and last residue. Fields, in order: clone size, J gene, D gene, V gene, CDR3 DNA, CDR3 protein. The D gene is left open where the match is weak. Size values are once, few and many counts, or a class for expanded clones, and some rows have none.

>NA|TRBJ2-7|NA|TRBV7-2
TGTGCCAGCAGCCCAGGTGTCCTGGGATACGAGCAGTACTTC
CASSPGVLGYEQYF
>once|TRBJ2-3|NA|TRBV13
TGTGCCAGCAGCTTATTCGGCACAGATACGCAGTATTTT
CASSLFGTDTQYF
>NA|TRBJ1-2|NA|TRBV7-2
TGTGCCAGCAGCTTACTACTGTTCTATGGCTACACCTTC
CASSLLLFYGYTF
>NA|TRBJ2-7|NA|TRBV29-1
TGCAGCGTCACCGTGTTCGGAAGCTCCTACGAGCAGTACTTC
CSVTVFGSSYEQYF
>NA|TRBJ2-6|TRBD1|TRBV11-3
TGTGCCAGCAGCGCACGGACAGGGAGTGGGGCCAACGTCCTGACTTTC
CASSARTGSGANVLTF
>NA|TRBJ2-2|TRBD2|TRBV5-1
TGCGCCAGCAGCAACCGACTAGCGGGGGTCGCCGGGGAGCTGTTTTTT
CASSNRLAGVAGELFF
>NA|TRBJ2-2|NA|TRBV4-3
TGCGCCAGCAGCCAAGAATGGGCTTCCGGGGAGCTGTTTTTT
CASSQEWASGELFF
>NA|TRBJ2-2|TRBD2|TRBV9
TGTGCCAGCAGCGTAGACGGGACTAGCGGGGGTGGTGGCGGGGAGCTGTTTTTT
CASSVDGTSGGGGGELFF
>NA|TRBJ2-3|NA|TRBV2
TGTGCCAGCACCAGCGGGCCTCAGGATACGCAGTATTTT
CASTSGPQDTQYF
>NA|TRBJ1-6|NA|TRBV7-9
TGTGCCAGCAGCTTAGGCGGGCTAGGGAATTCACCCCTCCACTTT
CASSLGGLGNSPLHF
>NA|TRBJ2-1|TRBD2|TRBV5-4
TGTGCCAGCAGCTTTAGCGGGGTTAGCTCCTACAATGAGCAGTTCTTC
CASSFSGVSSYNEQFF
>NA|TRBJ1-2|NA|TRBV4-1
TGCGCCAGCAGCCCCCCAAGGGACAAGAGATATGGCTACACCTTC
CASSPPRDKRYGYTF
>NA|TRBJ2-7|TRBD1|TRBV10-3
TGTGCCATCAGTGAGTCGACAGGGCCCTCCTACGAGCAGTACTTC
CAISESTGPSYEQYF
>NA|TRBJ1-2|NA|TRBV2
TGTGCCAGCAGTGAATCTCTGCAGGGAGTATGGGGCTACACCTTC
CASSESLQGVWGYTF
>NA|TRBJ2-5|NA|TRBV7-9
TGTGCCAGCAGCTTAGAATCCACCCAGTACTTC
CASSLESTQYF
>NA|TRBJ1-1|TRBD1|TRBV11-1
TGTGCCAGCAGACGGACAGGGGGCTACCTGAACACTGAAGCTTTCTTT
CASRRTGGYLNTEAFF
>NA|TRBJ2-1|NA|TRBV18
TGTGCCAGCTCACTCACCGGGGTTAAGGAAAGGGAAGAGCAGTTCTTC
CASSLTGVKEREEQFF
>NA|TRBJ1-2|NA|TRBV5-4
TGTGCCAGATCTAACTATGGCTACACCTTC
CARSNYGYTF
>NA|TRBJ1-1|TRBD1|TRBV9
TGTGCCAGCAGCGGGGGACAGAGGAACACTGAAGCTTTCTTT
CASSGGQRNTEAFF
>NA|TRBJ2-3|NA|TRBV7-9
TGTGCCAGCAGCTTAGTTCACAGGGATGGGACAGATACGCAGTATTTT
CASSLVHRDGTDTQYF
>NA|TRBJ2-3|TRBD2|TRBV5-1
TGCGCCAGCAGCACCCTAGCGGGGGGGTTAGCAGATACGCAGTATTTT
CASSTLAGGLADTQYF
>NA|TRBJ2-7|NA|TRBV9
TGTGCCAGCAGCGTAGGAGGAGGGGGCAGTTCCTACGAGCAGTACTTC
CASSVGGGGSSYEQYF
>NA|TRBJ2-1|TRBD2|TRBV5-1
TGCGCCAGCAGCCTCGGGCTAGCGGGGGGGACCTCAGGTGAGCAGTTCTTC
CASSLGLAGGTSGEQFF
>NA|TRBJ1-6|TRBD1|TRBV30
TGTGCCCTCAGGGGGCTAGGGGTTTCACCCCTCCACTTT
CALRGLGVSPLHF
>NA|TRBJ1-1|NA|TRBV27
TGTGCCAGCAGTTTGTCTACAGGGTTGAACACTGAAGCTTTCTTT
CASSLSTGLNTEAFF
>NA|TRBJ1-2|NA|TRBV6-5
TGTGCCAGCAGTTCCCCCGGTCCTGCGGGCTACACCTTC
CASSSPGPAGYTF